Reported below is one TCR beta chain. What this receptor recognizes is not known. No clone much larger than this one lies a single base away; base qualities are absent. Per the germline V gene, SGHRS is the CDR1 and YFSETQ is the CDR2. Taken from cysteine to phenylalanine, the CDR3 has 14 residues. Only the CDR3 part of the read is kept: 42 bases, read in frame from the first base. For this chain, trimming is 4 bases at the V end and 5 bases at the J end, and the number of junction bases without a gene match is 7. Participants in the prospective study were enrolled through a virtual design, were aged about 18 to 100 years, and lived in some 24 United States geographic areas. In the prospective study, participants were assigned to cohorts based on the clinical history participants reported in a screening survey and a study questionnaire. In the prospective study, whole blood, serum and a nasopharyngeal or oropharyngeal swab were collected from each participant by mobile phlebotomists. Additional blood draws and questionnaires over an approximately 2-month period could optionally be provided by prospective study participants. Before DNA extraction, prospective study blood samples were shipped either frozen or at room temperature.

These data come from a study of blood T cell repertoires in COVID-19 (dated by TCRdb to 2018 to 2020). Some background on the complete study: The collaborator samples originated in the United States, Italy and Spain and spanned the acute and convalescent phases of COVID-19. The material from the prospective study consisted of cDNA or gDNA derived from T cells, B-cell-depleted T cells, or PBMCs. Deeply sampled blood TCRbeta repertoires from subjects exposed to, actively infected with, or recovered from COVID-19 were included in the dataset. The repertoires were made available in a free public database intended to serve as a resource for research on the immune response to SARS-CoV-2. Samples came from the ongoing ImmuneRACE study (first 160 participants) plus 1,254 subjects from 6 global collaborators. Sample metadata almost always included a de-identified subject ID, COVID-19 status, age in years and sex. Where available, HLA class I and class II types were taken from metadata supplied by the sample provider and were not determined by assay-based typing. The research as a whole found: How much clinical and demographic metadata was included differed by source and by participant, and the metadata was provided uncurated.

TCRbeta CDR3 regions were amplified from genomic DNA by means of the immunoSEQ Assay, a bias-controlled multiplex PCR. The original methods were these. The number of nucleated cells in each sample was estimated by amplification of reference gene primers within the assay. To quantify the absolute abundance of each unique TCRbeta CDR3 rearrangement, sequence reads were collapsed and filtered. Productive Simpson clonality was computed per sample as the square root of Simpson's diversity index over productive rearrangements. TCRdb's version of the immuneACCESS table is confined to in-frame rearrangements and falls short of the full clone set. An unresolved V gene accounts for under half of the shortfall where checked; the remainder is of unknown origin. Clone size and the V and J calls come from that table; the DNA yielded D and trimming. The sample table lists about 220,000 clones, approximately 90% of them with a count of one. Of the sample, roughly 3.4% falls within the top ten clones.

This TCR was recovered from a middle-aged woman with acute COVID-19. The rearrangement combines TRBV5-1 with TRBJ2-7, with 9 bases aligning to TRBD1. Sequenced sample: PBMCs or T cells enriched from blood (not recorded which). The CDR3 protein is CASSRSGQGNEQYF. In nucleotides, the sequence is TGCGCCAGCAGCCGTTCCGGACAGGGGAACGAGCAGTACTTC.